This T cell receptor beta chain was sequenced for a study of cytomegalovirus exposure and HLA in healthy donors (dated 2017 in TCRdb). In terms of the full investigation: In an earlier analysis of under 600 of the donors, roughly 300 Gb of sequence data and 95 million to 130 million unique TCR beta sequences from 180 million or so T cells were reported. Around 300 gigabases of sequencing data and roughly 90 million unique TCR sequences were included in an early release covering roughly 600 HLA-typed donors. The genetic ancestry cluster associated with self-reported Caucasian donors included 65% to 90% of the roughly 390 genotyped donors. The study aimed to test whether cataloging public T cell receptors could reveal signatures of past pathogen exposure. The T cell repertoires of some 670 subjects were profiled by immunosequencing and related to cytomegalovirus serostatus. In addition to the first cohort of about 650 subjects, a separate validation cohort of 130 or so different subjects was used. To predict cytomegalovirus infection status, the study brought together high-throughput TCR immunosequencing, statistical association of individual TCRs with disease status, and machine learning. A later analysis re-examined previously published TCR beta repertoires from roughly 650 donors and added high-resolution HLA genotyping to investigate patterns of TCR occurrence. The later analysis used no new phenotypic data to find candidate immune exposures, relying instead on TCR beta sequences and their occurrence across donors. An earlier analysis of around 580 of the donors used high-throughput TCR beta sequencing to judge whether each TCR beta V gene segment behaved as functional or pseudogenic. Donor age, sex, ethnicity and CMV serostatus were collected together with the repertoire data. A later genetic analysis used genome-wide SNP genotypes for about 60% of the 666 donors, treating that subset as a discovery cohort. Every repertoire in the discovery cohort had been generated on one and the same sequencing platform. HLA typing covered class I and class II loci at four-digit resolution. Typing coverage varied by locus: roughly 629-630 donors for A, B, C, DRB1 and DQB1; roughly 560 for DQA1; 600 to 610 for DPA1; around 490 for DPB1. Because of strong linkage in the cohort, four or five DR-DQ haplotypes were treated as single units for association and clustering. Among around 400 genotyped donors of the cohort, an average of about 240,000 unique TCR beta nucleotide sequences was sequenced per donor, of which about 20% were non-productive. On the study overall, not on this receptor specifically: Compared with the approximately 670-donor mean, donors in an Asian-associated ancestry cluster had fewer N-insertions in productive TCRs, according to a later genetic analysis. In both the original and validation cohorts, the classifier was reported to diagnose cytomegalovirus status with high specificity and sensitivity. The only immune exposure information available for the cohort was CMV serostatus. A cluster of highly shared sequence variants was judged likely to represent a technical artifact of the sequencing pipeline. Compared with equally common non-associated chains, HLA-associated TCR beta chains in a later analysis were more clonally expanded and had lower generation probabilities. A later analysis found that most CMV-associated TCR beta chains appeared HLA-restricted, with HLA associations seemingly driven largely by CMV exposure. Because HLA typing was unavailable for some donors at each locus, only the typed subset was used in association tests. A further reported finding was that TCR beta sequences accurately predicted the HLA-A and HLA-B alleles for most subjects in the first cohort. An earlier analysis of around 540 of the donors showed that most TCR beta V segments appeared in productive rearrangements either about 87% or about 30% of the time, which broadly matched IMGT annotations. According to a later analysis, TCR association rates differed among HLA loci, with DRB1 alleles showing the most associated TCRs and HLA-C alleles showing the fewest. A later genetic analysis associated a missense DCLRE1C variant with V-gene and J-gene trimming of TCR beta chains, and an independent cohort replicated the association. Correlated functional status among segregating V segments might be attributable to linkage disequilibrium, but an unknown experimental factor could not be ruled out. The presence/absence analyses assumed that sequencing depth was roughly uniform across donors, and that assumption may not be true. Most TCR sequences were observed very rarely across donors, whereas some public TCRs were present in many individuals. At a false discovery rate of 0.05, a later analysis linked roughly 17,000 TCR beta sequences to specific HLA alleles. The cohort was sequenced for TCR beta chains only, and without alpha or paired-chain data the features that could be detected were limited. The study listed 164 TCR beta chains as associated with cytomegalovirus. In a later analysis, several top co-occurrence clusters were reported to appear linked to parvovirus B19, influenza, CMV and Epstein-Barr virus. Because counts were too low, approximately 15 rarely observed V segments, including chromosome 9 orphons, were excluded from the earlier analysis of about 500 of the donors. The authors suggested that the approach could potentially be extended to other disease states and immunological phenotypes. A few of the identified cytomegalovirus-associated TCR beta chains were confirmed in vitro to be specific for cytomegalovirus antigens. Assigning TCR associations to individual alleles was difficult when HLA alleles, especially DR and DQ, strongly co-occurred.

The method behind the library was the immunoSEQ multiplex PCR assay. For the multiplex PCR, a mixture combining 60 forward primers for TCR Vbeta segments and 13 reverse primers for TCR Jbeta segments was used. A multiplex PCR assay on genomic DNA amplified the CDR3 region of rearranged TCR beta genes. The Illumina HiSeq System was used to sequence the amplified TCR beta libraries as 87-base-pair reads. Regarding the original processing steps: Across the 670 or so repertoires, a later analysis counted approximately 75 million unique TCR beta chains, some 11 million of which were shared by at least two donors. A nearest-neighbor algorithm error-corrected the raw reads and collapsed the reads into unique sequences, merging closely related sequences to remove PCR and sequencing errors. CDR3 sequences were aligned to IMGT reference sequences to assign V, D and J gene segments. For a sequence to be retained, a match of at least six nucleotides to both a V gene segment and a J gene segment was required. A rearrangement was called productive if the CDR3 had no stop codons and remained in frame with V and J, and every other rearrangement was called non-productive. CDR3 was defined according to IMGT convention as the region running from the second conserved V-encoded cysteine to the conserved J-encoded phenylalanine. Sequences without an unambiguous match to a single V gene segment were excluded from the earlier analysis of almost 600 of the donors. An earlier analysis of about 600 of the donors called V segments functional above 56.7% productive rearrangements and segregating when the between-donor standard deviation exceeded 5%. To diagnose cytomegalovirus status from the catalog of TCR beta chain sequences, a statistical classification framework was built. V and J gene assignment, in a later analysis, came from comparing TCR nucleotide sequences with IMGT/GENE-DB human TR gene sequences. The TCRdist pipeline was used in a later analysis to assign CDR3 sequences and most-parsimonious VDJ recombination scenarios. In a later analysis, each TCR beta chain was defined by its CDR3 amino acid sequence together with its V-gene family, and reads lacking a unique V-gene family were excluded. To address suspected cross-contamination and a sequencing artifact, a later analysis removed 550 to 750 highly shared, low-generation-probability nucleotide sequences. A later analysis calculated a clonal expansion index for each public chain from normalized within-repertoire ranks of inferred template counts. Generation probabilities in a later analysis came from a VDJ recombination model fitted to out-of-frame rearrangements, and those results were checked against IGoR. Hypergeometric tests were used in a later analysis to score TCR-TCR, TCR-HLA and TCR-CMV co-occurrence, with a repertoire-size bias correction applied to the TCR pairs. In a later analysis, false discovery rates were estimated by permuting HLA or CMV assignments 20 times. In a later analysis, co-occurring TCRs were grouped using DBSCAN, with TCRdist sequence similarity added in when clustering inside HLA-allele-positive subsets. Repertoires with fewer than 30,000 or more than 120,000 public chains, plus five repertoires with anomalous nucleotide sharing, were excluded from co-occurrence clustering. TCRdb provides this immuneACCESS table in a form limited to in-frame rearrangements. Some clones are lacking; in checked studies, under half of them reflect an unresolved V gene, and why the rest are absent is not known. V, J and clone size are taken as reported in that table, and D and trimming were inferred from the DNA itself. This sample is represented by about 90,000 clones; 62% of them were singletons. The top ten hold approximately 5.8% of the sample.

This clone has just a few counts. The antigen it binds to is not known. Qualities for individual bases were not recorded, and no much larger clone is one base off. The cohort comprised 710 or so healthy bone marrow donors. At the time of sampling, every cohort member was nominally healthy, though immune exposures that went unrecorded were likely present. The donor was CMV seropositive and was included in the group of 300 or so seropositive cohort members. Every donor gave a peripheral blood sample, and the peripheral blood mononuclear cells from that sample were used for TCR beta sequencing. Genomic DNA was extracted from the blood cell samples with the Qiagen DNeasy Blood Extraction Kit. The source of this sequence is a woman between 25 and 40 years old in good health and CMV-seropositive. Sequenced input: PBMCs.

The base sequence is TGTGCCAGCAGCCAAGTCCCACTACGGAACACTGAAGCTTTCTTT. Its protein product is CASSQVPLRNTEAFF. The chain joins TRBV4-2 to TRBJ1-1, with the D gene uncertain. Trimming removed 1 base from V and 1 base from J, leaving 10 bases between the germline ends. The CDR3 holds 15 amino acids from the cysteine to the phenylalanine. Only the CDR3 DNA is retained, 45 bases long and in frame from the first base. According to the germline V gene, CDR1 reads LGHNA and CDR2 reads YNFKEQ.